These 7 T cell receptor beta chains were sequenced from one sample in a study of shared clonotypes between healthy human individuals. Using immunoSEQ multiplex PCR, the repertoire was profiled, and TCRdb retains in-frame clones only, with some absent. The sample lists about 2.4 million clones; approximately 92% were seen once. Sequencing was carried out using naive CD4+ T cells sorted from blood. Subset here: CD45RA+ positively selected. The receptors derive from a young man in good health.

In its sample, this clone was seen once. The V gene is TRBV5-5, the J gene TRBJ1-3; D is unclear. Per the germline V gene, CDR1 is SGHKS and CDR2 is YYEKEE (reference sequence). The V end lost 3 bases, the J end lost 2 bases, and 12 bases lay between the germline ends. This CDR3 contains 15 residues. CDR3 nucleotides: TGTGCCAGCAGCTCCGGGTTAGGCCCTGGAAACACCATATATTTT. It is translated as CASSSGLGPGNTIYF.

Concerning this clone: This specimen includes other DNA sequences encoding the same CDR3. This chain connects TRBV18 to TRBJ2-3, with a possible D match to TRBD2 (6 bases). Germline CDR1 reads KGHSH; CDR2 reads LQKENI. This CDR3 is built from 15 residues. The V end was cut by 3 bases, the J end by 0 bases, with 10 bases between. CDR3 nucleotides: TGTGCCAGCTCACCCGGGACTGCTAGCACAGATACGCAGTATTTT. It encodes CASSPGTASTDTQYF.

The chain joins TRBV18 to TRBJ1-1; D unresolved. The germline CDR1 and CDR2 sequences are KGHSH and LQKENI. Trimming took off 0 bases at V and 8 bases at J, with 7 bases between the two ends. This CDR3 comprises 12 residues. CDR3: CASSPPLQEAFF. The DNA of the CDR3 is TGTGCCAGCTCACCACCGTTACAGGAAGCTTTCTTT.

The rearrangement joins TRBV4-3 to TRBJ1-1; 7 bases line up with TRBD1. The CDR3 spans 12 residues. Germline CDR1 is LGHNA and CDR2 is YSLEER. J lost 8 bases, V lost 5 bases, and 5 bases had no gene match. The DNA of the CDR3 is TGCGCCAGCAGCTCAACGGGACAGGAAGCTTTCTTT. Its protein product is CASSSTGQEAFF.

J is TRBJ2-7 and V is TRBV6-1, with 14 bases fitting TRBD2. J lost 3 bases, V lost 4 bases, and 2 bases had no gene match. Germline V CDR1 and CDR2: MNHNS, SASEGT. The CDR3 loop spans 15 amino acids. CDR3 DNA: TGTGCCAGCAGTGCCGGGACTAGCGGGGGCTACGAGCAGTACTTC. This translates into CASSAGTSGGYEQYF.

The count of this clone is one. This chain uses TRBV7-3 with TRBJ2-2, with 8 bases lining up with TRBD1. This CDR3 has 15 residues. With 4 bases clipped from V and 2 bases from J, the junction kept 3 bases outside the gene matches. Germline V gene lookup returns CDR1 SGHTA and CDR2 FQGTGA. DNA for the CDR3: TGTGCCAGCAGCTCCGGACAGGGTAACACCGGGGAGCTGTTTTTT. Residues: CASSSGQGNTGELFF.

This sequence joins TRBV27 and TRBJ1-1, with 7 bases aligning to TRBD1. This CDR3 has 17 residues. Germline CDR1 reads MNHEY; CDR2 reads SMNVEV (reference sequence). The J segment lost 2 bases and the V segment lost 5 bases, leaving 14 bases of the junction unmatched. This chain's CDR3 is CASSPQELTGVNTEAFF. The CDR3 bases are TGTGCCAGCAGTCCGCAGGAACTAACAGGGGTTAACACTGAAGCTTTCTTT.